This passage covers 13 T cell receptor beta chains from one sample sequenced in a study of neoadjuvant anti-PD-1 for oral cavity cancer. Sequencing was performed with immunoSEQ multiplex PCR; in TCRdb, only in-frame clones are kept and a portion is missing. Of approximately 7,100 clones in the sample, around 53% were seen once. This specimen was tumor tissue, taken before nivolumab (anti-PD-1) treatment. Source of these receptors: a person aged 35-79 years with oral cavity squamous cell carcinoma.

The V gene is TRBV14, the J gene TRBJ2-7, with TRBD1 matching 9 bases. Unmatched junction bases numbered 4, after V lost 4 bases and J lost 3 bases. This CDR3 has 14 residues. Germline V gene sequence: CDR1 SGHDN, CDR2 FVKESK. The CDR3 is CASSPGQGFYEQYF. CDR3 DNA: TGTGCCAGCAGCCCGGGACAGGGATTCTACGAGCAGTACTTC.

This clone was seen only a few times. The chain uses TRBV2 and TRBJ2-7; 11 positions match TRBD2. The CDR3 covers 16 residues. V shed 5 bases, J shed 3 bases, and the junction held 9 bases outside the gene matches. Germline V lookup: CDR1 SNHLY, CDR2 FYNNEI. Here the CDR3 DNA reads TGTGCCAGCAGTCGTCTCGCCGGGACTAGCGGCTACGAGCAGTACTTC. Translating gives CASSRLAGTSGYEQYF.

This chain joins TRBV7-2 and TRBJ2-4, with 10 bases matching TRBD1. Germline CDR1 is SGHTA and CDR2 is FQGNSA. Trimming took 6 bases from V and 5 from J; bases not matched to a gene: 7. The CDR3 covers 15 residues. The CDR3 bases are TGTGCCAGCAGTCACGACAGGGGGCGACAAAACATTCAGTACTTC. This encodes CASSHDRGRQNIQYF.

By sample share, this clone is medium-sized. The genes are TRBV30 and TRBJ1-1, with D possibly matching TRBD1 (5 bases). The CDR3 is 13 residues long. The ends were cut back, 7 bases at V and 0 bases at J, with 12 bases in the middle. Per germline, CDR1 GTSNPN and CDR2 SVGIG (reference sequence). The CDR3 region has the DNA TGTGCCTCCAACAGGATCTTGAACACTGAAGCTTTCTTT. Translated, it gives CASNRILNTEAFF.

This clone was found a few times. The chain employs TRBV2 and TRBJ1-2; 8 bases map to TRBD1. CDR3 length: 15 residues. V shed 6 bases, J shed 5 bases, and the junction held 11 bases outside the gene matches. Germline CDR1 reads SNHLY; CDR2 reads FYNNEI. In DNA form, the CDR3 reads TGTGCCAGCAGCGATACCCTACAGGGGGATTATGGCTACACCTTC. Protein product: CASSDTLQGDYGYTF. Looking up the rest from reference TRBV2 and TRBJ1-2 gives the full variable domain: EPEVTQTPSHQVTQMGQEVILRCVPISNHLYFYWYRQILGQKVEFLVSFYNNEISEKSEIFDDQFSVERPDGSNFTLKIRSTKLEDSAMYFCASSDTLQGDYGYTFGSGTRLTVV.

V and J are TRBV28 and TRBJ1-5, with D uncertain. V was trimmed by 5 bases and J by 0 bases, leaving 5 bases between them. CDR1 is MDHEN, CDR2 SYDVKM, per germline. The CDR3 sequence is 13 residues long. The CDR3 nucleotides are TGTGCCAGCAGTGATTATAGCAATCAGCCCCAGCATTTT. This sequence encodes CASSDYSNQPQHF.

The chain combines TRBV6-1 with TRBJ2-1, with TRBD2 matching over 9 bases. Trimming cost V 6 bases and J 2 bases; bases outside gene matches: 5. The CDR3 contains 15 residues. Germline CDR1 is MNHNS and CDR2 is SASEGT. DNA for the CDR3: TGTGCCAGCAGGGCGCGGGAGGGCCCCTACAATGAGCAGTTCTTC. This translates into CASRAREGPYNEQFF.

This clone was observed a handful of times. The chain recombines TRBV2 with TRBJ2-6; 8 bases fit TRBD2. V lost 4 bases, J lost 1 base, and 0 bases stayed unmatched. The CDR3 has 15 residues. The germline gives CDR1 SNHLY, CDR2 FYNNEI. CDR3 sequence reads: CASSAGGSGANVLTF. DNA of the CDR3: TGTGCCAGCAGTGCGGGAGGGTCTGGGGCCAACGTCCTGACTTTC.

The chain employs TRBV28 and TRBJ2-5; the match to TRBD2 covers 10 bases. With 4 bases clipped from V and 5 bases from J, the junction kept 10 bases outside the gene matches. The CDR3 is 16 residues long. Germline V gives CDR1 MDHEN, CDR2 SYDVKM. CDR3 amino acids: CASSWGLAGVGETQYF. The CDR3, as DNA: TGTGCCAGCAGTTGGGGGCTAGCGGGAGTAGGGGAGACCCAGTACTTC.

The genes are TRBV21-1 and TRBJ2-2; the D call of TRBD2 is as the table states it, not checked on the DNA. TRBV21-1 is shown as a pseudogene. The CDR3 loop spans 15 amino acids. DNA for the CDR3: TGTGCCAGCAGGTTTAGCGGGAGATGGGTCGGGGAGCTGTTTTTT. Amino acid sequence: CASRFSGRWVGELFF.

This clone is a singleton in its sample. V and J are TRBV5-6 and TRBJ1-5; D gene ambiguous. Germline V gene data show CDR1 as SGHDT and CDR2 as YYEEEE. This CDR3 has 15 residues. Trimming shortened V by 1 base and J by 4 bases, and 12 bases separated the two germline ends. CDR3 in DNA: TGTGCCAGCAGCTTGAAGGGTGAAGGAAATCAGCCCCAGCATTTT. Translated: CASSLKGEGNQPQHF.

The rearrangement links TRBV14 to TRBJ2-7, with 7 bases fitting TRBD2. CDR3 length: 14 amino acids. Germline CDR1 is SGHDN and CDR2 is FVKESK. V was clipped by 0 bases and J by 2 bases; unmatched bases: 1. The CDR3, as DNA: TGTGCCAGCAGCCAAGACCGGGGGGCCTACGAGCAGTACTTC. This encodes CASSQDRGAYEQYF.

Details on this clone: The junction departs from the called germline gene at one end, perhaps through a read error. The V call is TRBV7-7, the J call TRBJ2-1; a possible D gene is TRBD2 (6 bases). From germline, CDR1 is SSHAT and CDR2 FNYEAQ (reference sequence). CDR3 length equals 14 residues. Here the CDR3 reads CASSLDGSLDEQFF. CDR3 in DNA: TGTGCTAGCAGCTTAGACGGGAGTTTGGATGAGCAGTTCTTC.